This T cell receptor (beta chain) emerged from a study of radiation and T cells in renal cell carcinoma. General study points: Top tumor clonotypes rose in blood 2 weeks post-radiation, then contracted.

Germline assignment: CDR1 SGHTA and CDR2 FQGNSA. V shed 5 bases and J 4 bases; nucleotides not matched to a gene: 4. The CDR3 spans 14 residues. Remarks on this clone: Its target is unknown.

Time point noted: blood 4 weeks post-SBRT, at nephrectomy. The treatment: 15 Gy SBRT to primary tumor, nephrectomy 4 weeks later. Serial blood draws occurred at baseline and 2 and 4 weeks post-SBRT. Here immunoSEQ multiplex PCR was the method, and the copy in TCRdb shows in-frame clones only, minus some. The top ten hold roughly 7.6% of the sample, which has under 100,000 clones, about 79% seen once. The J gene is TRBJ1-2, the V gene TRBV7-2; TRBD1 matches 10 bases. This receptor was taken from a man aged 55 to 70 with renal cell carcinoma. The specimen comprised blood, sampled from a patient whose treatment included radiotherapy and nephrectomy. The CDR3 nucleotides are TGTGCCAGCAGCCCCGGGACAGGGGCCTATGGCTACACCTTC. Translated, it gives CASSPGTGAYGYTF.